This section outlines one TCR beta chain sequence together with its context. CDR3 length: 14 residues. The V gene's germline CDR1 is SGHNT and CDR2 YENEEA. V lost 6 bases and J lost 6; bases outside the gene matches: 7. The sample comes from a study of cytomegalovirus exposure and HLA in healthy donors. PCR used 60 Vbeta primers and 13 Jbeta primers. The method was immunoSEQ multiplex PCR; TCRdb's version includes in-frame clones alone and lacks a portion of them. Among about 120,000 clones listed, 65% to 80% were seen once. Sequenced input: PBMCs. The V and J genes are TRBV11-3 and TRBJ1-1, with 10 bases matching TRBD1. The clonotype comes from a human donor in good health. The CDR3 reads CASRGQGQGSEAFF. The CDR3 DNA follows: TGTGCCAGCAGGGGACAGGGGCAGGGTTCTGAAGCTTTCTTT.